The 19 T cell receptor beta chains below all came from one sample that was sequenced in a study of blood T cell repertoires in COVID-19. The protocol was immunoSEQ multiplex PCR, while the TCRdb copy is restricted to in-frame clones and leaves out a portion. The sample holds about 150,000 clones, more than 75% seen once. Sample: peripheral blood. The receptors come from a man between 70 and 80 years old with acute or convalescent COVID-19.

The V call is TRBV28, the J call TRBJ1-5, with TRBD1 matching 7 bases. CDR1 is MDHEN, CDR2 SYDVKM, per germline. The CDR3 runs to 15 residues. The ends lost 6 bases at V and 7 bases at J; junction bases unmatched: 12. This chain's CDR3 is CASRPYRGERQPQHF. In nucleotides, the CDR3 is TGTGCCAGCAGGCCGTACAGGGGAGAGCGCCAGCCCCAGCATTTT.

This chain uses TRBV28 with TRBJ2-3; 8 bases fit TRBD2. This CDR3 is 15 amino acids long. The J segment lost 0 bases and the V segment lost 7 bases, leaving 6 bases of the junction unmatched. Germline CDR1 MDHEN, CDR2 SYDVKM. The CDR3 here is CASIRGGGSTDTQYF. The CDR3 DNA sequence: TGTGCCAGCATCCGGGGGGGCGGGAGCACAGATACGCAGTATTTT.

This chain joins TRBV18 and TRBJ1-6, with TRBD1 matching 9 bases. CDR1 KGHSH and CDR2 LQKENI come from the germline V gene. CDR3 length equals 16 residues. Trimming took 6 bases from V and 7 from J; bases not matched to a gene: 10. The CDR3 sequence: CASSLRRTGENSPLHF. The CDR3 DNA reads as TGTGCCAGCTCCTTACGAAGGACAGGGGAAAATTCACCCCTCCACTTT.

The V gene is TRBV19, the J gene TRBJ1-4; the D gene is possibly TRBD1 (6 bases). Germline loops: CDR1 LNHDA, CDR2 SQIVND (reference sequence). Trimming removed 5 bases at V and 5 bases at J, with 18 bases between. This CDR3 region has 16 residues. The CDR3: CASSPNPGQNNEKLFF. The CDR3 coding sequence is TGTGCCAGTAGTCCCAACCCTGGACAGAACAATGAAAAACTGTTTTTT.

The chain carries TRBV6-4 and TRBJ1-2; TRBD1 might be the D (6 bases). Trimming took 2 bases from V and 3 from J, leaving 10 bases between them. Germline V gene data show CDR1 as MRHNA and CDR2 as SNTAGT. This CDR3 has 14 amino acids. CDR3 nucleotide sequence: TGTGCCAGCAGTGACACAGGGAGCGACTATGGCTACACCTTC. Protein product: CASSDTGSDYGYTF.

The CDR3 coding sequence is TGTGCCAGCAGACCACCGGGACAAACAAGCTACACCTTC. The encoded protein is CASRPPGQTSYTF. The chain has TRBV12-3 or TRBV12-4 and TRBJ1-2; the D gene is possibly TRBD1 (6 bases). This CDR3 region has 13 residues. Trimming removed 6 bases at V and 9 bases at J, with 17 bases between.

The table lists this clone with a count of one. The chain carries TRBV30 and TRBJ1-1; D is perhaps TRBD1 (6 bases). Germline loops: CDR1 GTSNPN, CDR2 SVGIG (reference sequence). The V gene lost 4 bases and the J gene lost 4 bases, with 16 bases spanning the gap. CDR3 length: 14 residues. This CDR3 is CAWNFDRSGTEAFF. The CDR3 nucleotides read TGTGCCTGGAACTTTGACAGGTCGGGCACTGAAGCTTTCTTT.

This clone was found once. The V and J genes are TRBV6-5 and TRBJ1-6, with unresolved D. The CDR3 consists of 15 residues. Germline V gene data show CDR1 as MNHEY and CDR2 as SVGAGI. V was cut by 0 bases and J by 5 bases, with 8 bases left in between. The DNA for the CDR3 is TGTGCCAGCAGTTACTCTTCCCAGAATAATTCACCCCTCCACTTT. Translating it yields CASSYSSQNNSPLHF.

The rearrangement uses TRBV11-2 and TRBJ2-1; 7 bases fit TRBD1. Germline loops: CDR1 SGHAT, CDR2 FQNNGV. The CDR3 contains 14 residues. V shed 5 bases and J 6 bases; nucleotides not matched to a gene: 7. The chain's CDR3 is CASSPRQGSNEQFF. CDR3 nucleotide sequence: TGTGCCAGCAGCCCTAGACAGGGATCCAATGAGCAGTTCTTC.

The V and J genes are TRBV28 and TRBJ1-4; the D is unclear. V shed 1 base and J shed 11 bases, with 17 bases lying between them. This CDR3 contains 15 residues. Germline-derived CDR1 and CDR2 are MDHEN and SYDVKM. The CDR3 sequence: CASSLYETGKEKLFF. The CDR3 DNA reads TGTGCCAGCAGTTTATACGAGACGGGGAAGGAGAAACTGTTTTTT.

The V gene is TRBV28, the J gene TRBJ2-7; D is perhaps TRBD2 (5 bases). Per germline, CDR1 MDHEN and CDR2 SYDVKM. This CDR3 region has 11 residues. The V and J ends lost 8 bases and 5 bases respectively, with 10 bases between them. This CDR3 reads CASRGWNEQYF. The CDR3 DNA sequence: TGTGCCAGCCGGGGATGGAACGAGCAGTACTTC.

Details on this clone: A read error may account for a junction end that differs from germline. CDR3 nucleotide sequence: TGTGCCAGCAGCTTAGATCGCCAGGGCCCGTGGGTGTTGGACTTC. Encoded protein: CASSLDRQGPWVLDF. This chain joins TRBV11-2 and TRBJ2-7; D is possibly TRBD1 (5 bases). The CDR3 sequence is 15 residues long. Germline CDR1 reads SGHAT; CDR2 reads FQNNGV.

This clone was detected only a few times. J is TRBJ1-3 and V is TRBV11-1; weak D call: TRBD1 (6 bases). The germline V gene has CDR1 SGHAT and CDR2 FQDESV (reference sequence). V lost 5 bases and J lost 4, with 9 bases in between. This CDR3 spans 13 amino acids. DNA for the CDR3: TGTGCCAGCAGCGGGACAACCGGAAACACCATATATTTT. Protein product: CASSGTTGNTIYF.

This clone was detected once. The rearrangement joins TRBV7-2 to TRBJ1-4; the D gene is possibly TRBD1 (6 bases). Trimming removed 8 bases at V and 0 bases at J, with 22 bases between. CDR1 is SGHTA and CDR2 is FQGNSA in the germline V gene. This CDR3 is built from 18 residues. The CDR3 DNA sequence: TGTGCCAGCCCTAGGCGGACAGAAAGGATTACAACTAATGAAAAACTGTTTTTT. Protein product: CASPRRTERITTNEKLFF.

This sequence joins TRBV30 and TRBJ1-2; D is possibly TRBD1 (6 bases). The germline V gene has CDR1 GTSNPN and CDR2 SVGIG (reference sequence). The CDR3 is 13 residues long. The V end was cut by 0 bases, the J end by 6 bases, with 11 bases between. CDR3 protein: CAWSVITGHGYTF. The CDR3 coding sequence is TGTGCCTGGAGTGTAATTACAGGGCATGGCTACACCTTC.

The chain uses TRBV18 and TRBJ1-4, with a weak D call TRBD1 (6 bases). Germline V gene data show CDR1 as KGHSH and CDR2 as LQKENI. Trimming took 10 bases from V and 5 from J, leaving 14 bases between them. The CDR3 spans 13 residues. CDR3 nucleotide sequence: TGTGCCACCACCCGCGGACAGAATGAAAAACTGTTTTTT. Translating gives CATTRGQNEKLFF.

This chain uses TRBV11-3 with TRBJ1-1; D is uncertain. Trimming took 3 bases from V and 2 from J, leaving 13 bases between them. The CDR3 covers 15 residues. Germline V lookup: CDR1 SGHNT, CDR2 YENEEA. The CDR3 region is CASSFPRADNTEAFF. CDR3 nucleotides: TGTGCCAGCAGCTTCCCTAGAGCGGATAACACTGAAGCTTTCTTT. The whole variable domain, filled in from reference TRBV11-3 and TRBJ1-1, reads EAGVVQSPRYKIIEKKQPVAFWCNPISGHNTLYWYLQNLGQGPELLIRYENEEAVDDSQLPKDRFSAERLKGVDSTLKIQPAELGDSAVYLCASSFPRADNTEAFFGQGTRLTVV.

This CDR3 is CASSRLAGTTPYEQYF. CDR3 in DNA: TGTGCCAGCAGCCGCCTAGCCGGGACTACACCCTACGAGCAGTACTTC. The chain carries TRBV4-2 and TRBJ2-7, with 7 bases aligning to TRBD2. With V trimmed by 4 bases and J by 2 bases, 11 bases remained unmatched. CDR1 is LGHNA, CDR2 YNFKEQ, per germline. The CDR3 has 16 amino acids.

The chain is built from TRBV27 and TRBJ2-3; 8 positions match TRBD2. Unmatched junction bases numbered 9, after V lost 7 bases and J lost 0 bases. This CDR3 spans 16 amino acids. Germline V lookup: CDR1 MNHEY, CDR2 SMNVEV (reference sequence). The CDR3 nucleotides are TGTGCCAGCACCAGATCGGGGGGGGCCAGCACAGATACGCAGTATTTT. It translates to CASTRSGGASTDTQYF.